This T cell receptor (beta chain) was identified during a study of regulatory T cells in long-lasting Graves disease. This clonotype was seen ten or more times. Time point meaning: newly diagnosed GD, antithyroid drugs for less than 3 months. TCR sequences were obtained from RNA taken from PBMCs. Arm-PCR of CDR3 regions with iRepertoire HTBI primers generated TCR beta libraries. TCRdb re-derived calls from the multiplex PCR reads in MiXCR, one entry per CDR3 protein. Of about 450,000 distinct CDR3 sequences in the sample, less than 20% were seen once. This sample also belongs to another study, concerning T cells in Graves' hyperthyroidism and ophthalmopathy. As that study records: Using the HTBI primer set, a first-round RT-PCR was run on the TCR CDR3. Ophthalmopathy was distinguished from stable hyperthyroidism by 13 V-J signatures.

This clonotype originated in a woman between 25 and 40 years old with Graves disease. The sample consisted of peripheral blood mononuclear cells (PBMCs), taken at new diagnosis, from a patient treated with antithyroid drugs.

The CDR3 bases are TGTGCCATCAGTGAGTCGACAGGGACAGGGTCAACTGAAGCTTTCTTT. It translates to CAISESTGTGSTEAFF. The chain employs TRBV10-3 and TRBJ1-1, with 9 nucleotides matching TRBD1. V was pared by 0 bases and J by 5 bases, with 7 bases of the junction left unmatched. The CDR3 totals 16 residues. In germline, CDR1 is ENHRY, CDR2 SYGVKD.